Following are 24 T cell receptor beta chains from one sample sequenced in a study of T cell responses to AZD1222 COVID-19 vaccine (dated by TCRdb to 2020 to 2023). Library preparation was by the immunoSEQ multiplex PCR assay. TCRdb holds this immuneACCESS table with in-frame rearrangements only. Some clones are missing; in checked studies, unresolved V genes explain under half, and the rest has no known cause. The table for this sample lists some 90,000 clones; roughly 90% of them were counted only once. The ten largest make up 2.4% of the sample. The meaning of the sample's time point label: baseline before first vaccination. Sequencing used peripheral blood, obtained on day 0 of AZD1222 vaccination. These receptor sequences come from an adult in good health.

This chain connects TRBV30 to TRBJ2-2; D is perhaps TRBD1 (6 bases). Trimming stripped 4 bases from V and 1 base from J, with 19 bases between. The germline CDR1 and CDR2 sequences are GTSNPN and SVGIG (reference sequence). This CDR3 has 17 amino acids. CDR3 amino acids: CAWMSRGRGQNTGELFF. CDR3 bases: TGTGCCTGGATGTCGCGAGGCAGGGGACAGAACACCGGGGAGCTGTTTTTT.

This chain connects TRBV27 to TRBJ2-5, with 10 nucleotides matching TRBD2. Germline lookup yields CDR1 MNHEY and CDR2 SMNVEV (reference sequence). Trimming at V came to 5 bases and at J to 4 bases, leaving 4 bases not matched to a gene. The CDR3 has 14 amino acids. CDR3 region: CASSPGTSAETQYF. The CDR3 coding sequence is TGTGCCAGCAGTCCTGGGACTAGCGCAGAGACCCAGTACTTC.

Comment on this clone: The sample holds other DNA sequences that translate to the same CDR3. The V and J genes are TRBV18 and TRBJ1-2, with 7 bases identical to TRBD1. The CDR3 is 13 residues long. Germline CDR1 is KGHSH and CDR2 is LQKENI. The ends lost 3 bases at V and 2 bases at J; junction bases unmatched: 0. The CDR3 protein is CASSPGQNYGYTF. In DNA, the CDR3 is TGTGCCAGCTCACCGGGACAGAACTATGGCTACACCTTC.

The J gene is TRBJ1-2, the V gene TRBV11-2; possible D gene TRBD1, 6 bases. The V end lost 3 bases, the J end lost 3 bases, and 14 bases lay between the germline ends. The CDR3 consists of 15 residues. Germline lookup yields CDR1 SGHAT and CDR2 FQNNGV. CDR3 sequence: CASSFSAGADYGYTF. The CDR3 nucleotides are TGTGCCAGCAGCTTTTCGGCAGGGGCGGACTATGGCTACACCTTC.

The chain has TRBV7-8 and TRBJ1-2, with 10 positions matching TRBD1. The V and J ends lost 6 bases and 5 bases, in that order; junction bases with no gene match: 12. Germline assignment: CDR1 SGHVS and CDR2 FQNEAQ. This CDR3 contains 16 residues. The CDR3 bases are TGTGCCAGCAGAACAGAGGAGTGGGGACAGGGGTATGGCTACACCTTC. Translated: CASRTEEWGQGYGYTF. The entire variable domain, with the rest obtained from reference TRBV7-8 and TRBJ1-2, is as follows: GAGVSQSPRYKVAKRGQDVALRCDPISGHVSLFWYQQALGQGPEFLTYFQNEAQLDKSGLPSDRFFAERPEGSVSTLKIQRTQQEDSAVYLCASRTEEWGQGYGYTFGSGTRLTVV.

The chain uses TRBV15 and TRBJ1-4; no firm D call. CDR1 is LNHNV and CDR2 is YYDKDF in the germline V gene (reference sequence). Trimming cost V 0 bases and J 0 bases, with 14 bases left between them. The CDR3 spans 18 residues. Here the CDR3 DNA reads TGTGCCACCAGCAGAGATCTAGGCGGACCAGCAACTAATGAAAAACTGTTTTTT. It specifies CATSRDLGGPATNEKLFF. Complete variable domain (other parts from reference TRBV15 and TRBJ1-4): DAMVIQNPRYQVTQFGKPVTLSCSQTLNHNVMYWYQQKSSQAPKLLFHYYDKDFNNEADTPDNFQSRRPNTSFCFLDIRSPGLGDTAMYLCATSRDLGGPATNEKLFFGSGTQLSVL.

J is TRBJ1-1 and V is TRBV10-3, with TRBD1 matching over 11 bases. The length of the CDR3 is 16 residues. Germline lookup yields CDR1 ENHRY and CDR2 SYGVKD. The trim removed 8 bases at V and 1 base at J, leaving 9 bases unmatched. CDR3 sequence (DNA): TGTGCCATCCGATCGGACAGGGGGCTAGGGAACACTGAAGCTTTCTTT. Protein: CAIRSDRGLGNTEAFF.

This chain joins TRBV7-6 and TRBJ2-2; tentative D call: TRBD1 (6 bases). V was pared by 1 base and J by 6 bases, with 12 bases between. Germline CDR1 reads SGHVS; CDR2 reads FNYEAQ. The CDR3 length is 15 residues. This CDR3 reads CASSLEQGRAGELFF. The CDR3 DNA sequence: TGTGCCAGCAGCTTAGAACAGGGACGCGCCGGGGAGCTGTTTTTT.

The chain joins TRBV18 to TRBJ2-7; maybe TRBD1 (5 bases). With 2 bases removed from V and 2 bases from J, the gap between germline ends came to 13 bases. The germline V gene has CDR1 KGHSH and CDR2 LQKENI. The CDR3 extends over 15 amino acids. CDR3 DNA sequence: TGTGCCAGCTCACCAAACCCAGGGTCGGCCTACGAGCAGTACTTC. Protein: CASSPNPGSAYEQYF.

The V call is TRBV5-1, the J call TRBJ1-5, with 9 bases that match TRBD1. CDR3 length equals 14 residues. Germline trimming cut 3 bases from V and 6 bases from J; bases unmatched to any gene: 4. Germline CDR1 SGHRS, CDR2 YFSETQ. The CDR3 sequence is CASSSTGGVQPQHF. DNA of the CDR3: TGCGCCAGCAGCTCCACAGGGGGCGTTCAGCCCCAGCATTTT.

A single count supports this clone. The J gene is TRBJ1-1, the V gene TRBV11-3; D is unclear. Between the trimmed V and J ends, which lost 1 base and 1 base, there was a span of 10 bases. The germline V gene encodes CDR1 SGHNT and CDR2 YENEEA. The CDR3 has 15 amino acids. The chain's CDR3 is CASSLARQWNTEAFF. Written as DNA, the CDR3 is TGTGCCAGCAGCTTAGCGCGACAATGGAACACTGAAGCTTTCTTT.

The chain combines TRBV7-3 with TRBJ2-6, with 7 bases lining up with TRBD2. Germline assignment: CDR1 SGHTA and CDR2 FQGTGA. CDR3 length: 19 amino acids. J gave up 1 base and V 2 bases, and 11 bases lay outside the gene matches. The CDR3: CASSLSASGFLSGANVLTF. DNA of the CDR3: TGTGCCAGCAGCTTATCGGCTAGCGGCTTCCTTTCTGGGGCCAACGTCCTGACTTTC.

CDR3 in amino acids: CASSLGAGRGLGGELFF. CDR3 bases: TGTGCCAGCAGCTTAGGGGCGGGCAGGGGGCTTGGCGGGGAGCTGTTTTTT. The chain combines TRBV7-8 with TRBJ2-2; TRBD1 matches 8 bases. Germline V lookup: CDR1 SGHVS, CDR2 FQNEAQ. V shed 1 base and J 7 bases; nucleotides not matched to a gene: 11. The CDR3 consists of 17 residues.

As concerns this clone: The germline gene is not matched at one end of the junction; a read error may be the cause. The chain is built from TRBV28 and TRBJ1-4, with 9 bases that match TRBD1. Germline V gene sequence: CDR1 MDHEN, CDR2 SYDVKM. This CDR3 spans 12 amino acids. The CDR3 is CSIGDRDEKLFF. CDR3 coding DNA: TGCTCTATAGGGGACAGGGATGAAAAACTGTTTTTT.

The chain recombines TRBV7-9 with TRBJ1-5, with unresolved D. The CDR3 length is 13 residues. The V and J ends lost 1 base and 6 bases respectively, with 7 bases between them. CDR1 is SEHNR, CDR2 FQNEAQ, per germline (reference sequence). The CDR3 DNA sequence: TGTGCCAGCAGCTTAGGCCCCTTTCAGCCCCAGCATTTT. This codes for CASSLGPFQPQHF.

As to this clone: This same CDR3 is encoded by further DNA sequences in the sample. The gene calls are TRBV15 and TRBJ1-5; weak D call: TRBD1 (5 bases). The CDR3 sequence is 14 residues long. V lost 1 base, J lost 4 bases, and 8 bases lay in between. Germline V CDR1 and CDR2: LNHNV, YYDKDF (reference sequence). DNA for the CDR3: TGTGCCACCAGCAGAGGATGGGGGAATCAGCCCCAGCATTTT. Protein sequence: CATSRGWGNQPQHF.

V is TRBV11-2 and J is TRBJ2-7; D call uncertain. The CDR3 is made up of 12 amino acids. CDR1 and CDR2 (germline): SGHAT, FQNNGV. V dropped 2 bases and J dropped 5 bases, with 7 bases sitting between them. The CDR3 DNA is TGTGCCAGCAGCTTAAGCCGCCACGAGCAGTACTTC. It specifies CASSLSRHEQYF.

The V call is TRBV5-5, the J call TRBJ2-2, with a possible D match to TRBD2 (5 bases). V shed 4 bases and J shed 7 bases, with 11 bases lying between them. The length of the CDR3 is 13 residues. Germline V lookup: CDR1 SGHKS, CDR2 YYEKEE (reference sequence). The CDR3 DNA follows: TGTGCCAGCAGCAGGGAGCGACTCGGGGAGCTGTTTTTT. Its protein is CASSRERLGELFF.

The rearrangement joins TRBV18 to TRBJ1-4; TRBD1 might be the D (6 bases). CDR3 size: 15 residues. The germline CDR1 and CDR2 sequences are KGHSH and LQKENI. The V and J ends lost 1 base and 7 bases respectively, with 13 bases between them. The CDR3 loop reads CASSPRQGMGEKLFF. The CDR3 DNA reads TGTGCCAGCTCACCACGCCAGGGGATGGGTGAAAAACTGTTTTTT.

The gene calls are TRBV10-3 and TRBJ1-2; tentatively, D is TRBD1 (5 bases). Germline-derived CDR1 and CDR2 are ENHRY and SYGVKD. The CDR3 sequence is 13 residues long. Trimming shortened V by 4 bases and J by 4 bases, and 10 bases separated the two germline ends. CDR3 in DNA: TGTGCCATCAGTGCCGACAGTTTCTATGGCTACACCTTC. It encodes CAISADSFYGYTF.

The chain couples TRBV18 to TRBJ1-2; maybe TRBD1 (5 bases). Between the trimmed V and J ends, which lost 3 bases and 7 bases, there was a span of 12 bases. CDR1 is KGHSH, CDR2 LQKENI, per germline. The CDR3 has 13 amino acids. The CDR3 DNA sequence: TGTGCCAGCTCACCTGCGGCAGGGAGTGGCTACACCTTC. Protein product: CASSPAAGSGYTF.

The chain carries TRBV18 and TRBJ2-7, with 12 bases aligning to TRBD2. Germline CDR1 KGHSH, CDR2 LQKENI. The CDR3 extends over 14 amino acids. V lost 4 bases and J lost 4; bases outside the gene matches: 2. CDR3 bases: TGTGCCAGCTCACTGACTAGCGGGAGTTACGAGCAGTACTTC. Its translation: CASSLTSGSYEQYF.

This chain uses TRBV7-9 with TRBJ1-1; D gene ambiguous. Between the trimmed V and J ends, which lost 5 bases and 4 bases, there was a span of 17 bases. Germline V CDR1 and CDR2: SEHNR, FQNEAQ (reference sequence). The CDR3 totals 15 residues. The CDR3 loop reads CASSPPSTYATEAFF. The CDR3 bases are TGTGCCAGCAGCCCTCCGTCGACGTACGCCACTGAAGCTTTCTTT.

The chain employs TRBV6-5 and TRBJ2-7; perhaps TRBD2 as D (6 bases). The V end was cut by 0 bases, the J end by 2 bases, with 11 bases between. The germline V gene has CDR1 MNHEY and CDR2 SVGAGI. This CDR3 region has 15 residues. The CDR3 DNA sequence: TGTGCCAGCAGTTACTCGCCTAGCGAGACCTACGAGCAGTACTTC. Protein sequence: CASSYSPSETYEQYF.